These 10 T cell receptor beta chains were sequenced from one sample in a study of blood T cells in healthy people across ages. The second PCR ran roughly 7 to 11 cycles with a sample-barcoded 5' primer and J-beta primers. Via MiXCR, TCRdb re-called the 5' RACE reads, giving one row per CDR3 protein. This repertoire shows about 970,000 distinct CDR3 sequences, roughly 51% found once; its top ten account for about a fifth. The sample consisted of blood. These TCRs come from a woman aged 55-70 years in good health.

The chain employs TRBV20-1 and TRBJ1-6, with D unresolved. In germline, CDR1 is DFQATT, CDR2 SNEGSKA (reference sequence). CDR3 length equals 14 residues. The V end lost 1 base, the J end lost 5 bases, and 9 bases lay between the germline ends. The CDR3 reads CSARAGQHNSPLHF. For the CDR3, the DNA is TGCAGTGCTAGAGCCGGTCAGCATAATTCACCCCTCCACTTT.

The rearrangement uses TRBV6-5 and TRBJ1-6; tentative D call: TRBD1 (6 bases). V was shortened by 4 bases and J by 8 bases, with 15 bases between the two germline ends. The germline V gene has CDR1 MNHEY and CDR2 SVGAGI. This CDR3 region has 15 residues. The CDR3 is CASSWTQGWDSPLHF. In DNA form, the CDR3 reads TGTGCCAGCAGTTGGACTCAGGGGTGGGATTCACCCCTCCACTTT.

V gene TRBV6-1 combines with J gene TRBJ2-3; TRBD2 agrees at 9 bases. The CDR3 runs to 16 residues. Germline lookup yields CDR1 MNHNS and CDR2 SASEGT. V was clipped by 0 bases and J by 4 bases; unmatched bases: 5. DNA for the CDR3: TGTGCCAGCAGTGAAGCGTTAACTAGCGGGTCAGATACGCAGTATTTT. Residues: CASSEALTSGSDTQYF.

The chain uses TRBV19 and TRBJ1-6; no reliable D call. V was shortened by 5 bases and J by 5 bases, with 7 bases between the two germline ends. The CDR3 runs 13 residues. Germline V gene sequence: CDR1 LNHDA, CDR2 SQIVND (reference sequence). The CDR3 reads CASSEGNNSPLHF. In DNA, the CDR3 is TGTGCCAGTAGTGAAGGGAATAATTCACCCCTCCACTTT.

The V call is TRBV28, the J call TRBJ2-4, with 7 bases matching TRBD1. The DNA end is more similar to TRBJ2-7, so the J call may be wrong. In germline, CDR1 is MDHEN, CDR2 SYDVKM. The CDR3 is 13 amino acids. In nucleotides, the CDR3 is TGTGCCAGCAGGGACTCGACAGGGATCGAGCAGTACTTC. It specifies CASRDSTGIEQYF.

The genes are TRBV12-3 or TRBV12-4 and TRBJ2-5; the match to TRBD2 covers 8 bases. The length of the CDR3 is 14 residues. V lost 5 bases and J lost 4; bases outside the gene matches: 6. CDR3 amino acids: CASSRRAGAETQYF. Here the CDR3 DNA reads TGTGCCAGCAGTCGGAGAGCGGGGGCAGAGACCCAGTACTTC.

As to this clonotype: One junction end disagrees with the germline gene, perhaps due to a read error. The rearrangement joins TRBV2 to TRBJ2-2, with 15 nucleotides matching TRBD2. Germline CDR1 reads SNHLY; CDR2 reads FYNNEI. The CDR3 loop spans 18 amino acids. This chain's CDR3 is CAGSEGGLAGGRTGELFF. The CDR3 DNA reads as TGTGCCGGCAGTGAAGGGGGACTAGCGGGAGGACGCACCGGGGAGCTGTTTTTT. The complete variable domain, with remaining parts taken from reference TRBV2 and TRBJ2-2, reads EPEVTQTPSHQVTQMGQEVILRCVPISNHLYFYWYRQILGQKVEFLVSFYNNEISEKSEIFDDQFSVERPDGSNFTLKIRSTKLEDSAMYFCAGSEGGLAGGRTGELFFGEGSRLTVL.

The chain has TRBV7-2 and TRBJ2-5; the D is unclear. Looked up from germline, CDR1 is SGHTA and CDR2 is FQGNSA. This CDR3 is built from 15 residues. V lost 5 bases and J lost 1, with 14 bases in between. The CDR3 bases are TGTGCCAGCAGCCCCCCAGCGAGACCCCAAGAGACCCAGTACTTC. Protein sequence: CASSPPARPQETQYF.

The chain employs TRBV12-3 or TRBV12-4 and TRBJ2-7; a possible D gene is TRBD2 (6 bases). Trimming left V 3 bases short and J 0 bases short, with 12 bases between. CDR3 length equals 15 residues. The CDR3 DNA follows: TGTGCCAGCAGTTTTGGTGGGCGGGGCTCCTACGAGCAGTACTTC. It codes for CASSFGGRGSYEQYF.

The chain combines TRBV9 with TRBJ2-1; 8 bases match TRBD2. Gene TRBJ2-7 matches the end of the DNA better, so the J call may be wrong. Germline V gene sequence: CDR1 SGDLS, CDR2 YYNGEE. This CDR3 has 16 residues. The CDR3 region has the DNA TGTGCCAGCAGCAACGCAGCGGGAGCTGTCTACAATGAGCAGTACTTC. Protein: CASSNAAGAVYNEQYF.